This T cell receptor beta chain derives from a study of blood T cell repertoires in COVID-19. The CDR3 is 13 residues long. Trimming cost V 6 bases and J 5 bases, with 12 bases left between them. CDR1 is KGHSH, CDR2 LQKENI, per germline. Some clones are missing from TCRdb's copy, which holds only in-frame ones; the method was immunoSEQ multiplex PCR. The profile shows some 530,000 clones, around 85% of them singletons. The sequenced sample consisted of peripheral blood. This receptor was obtained from a human donor in a cohort sampled during active COVID-19. The chain has TRBV18 and TRBJ2-3, with TRBD1 as a possible D gene (6 bases). The CDR3 sequence is CASSPTQGDTQYF. DNA for the CDR3: TGTGCCAGCTCTCCAACACAGGGAGATACGCAGTATTTT.